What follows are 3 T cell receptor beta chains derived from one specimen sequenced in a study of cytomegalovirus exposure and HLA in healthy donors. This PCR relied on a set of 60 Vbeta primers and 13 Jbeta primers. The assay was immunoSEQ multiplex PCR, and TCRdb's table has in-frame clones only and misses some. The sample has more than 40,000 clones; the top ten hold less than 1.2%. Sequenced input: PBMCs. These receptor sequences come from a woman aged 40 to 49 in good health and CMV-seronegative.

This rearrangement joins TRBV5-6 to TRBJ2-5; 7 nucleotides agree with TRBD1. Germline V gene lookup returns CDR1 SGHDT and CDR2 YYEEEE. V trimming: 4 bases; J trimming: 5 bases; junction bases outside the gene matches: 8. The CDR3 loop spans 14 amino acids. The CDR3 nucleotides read TGTGCCAGCAGCCCTCGGACAGGCGGGGAGACCCAGTACTTC. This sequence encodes CASSPRTGGETQYF.

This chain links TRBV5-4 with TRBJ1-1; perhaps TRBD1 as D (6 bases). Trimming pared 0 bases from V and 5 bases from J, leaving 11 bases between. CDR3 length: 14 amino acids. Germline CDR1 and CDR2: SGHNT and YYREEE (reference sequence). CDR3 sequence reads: CASSLEAGETEAFF. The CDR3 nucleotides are TGTGCCAGCAGCTTGGAGGCAGGGGAGACTGAAGCTTTCTTT.

CDR3 protein: CASSVPLAGGYHEQYF. For the CDR3, the DNA is TGTGCCAGCAGTGTACCCCTAGCGGGAGGGTACCACGAGCAGTACTTC. The chain employs TRBV6-1 and TRBJ2-7, with TRBD2 matching 12 bases. V lost 4 bases, J lost 5 bases, and 9 bases stayed unmatched. Germline V gene sequence: CDR1 MNHNS, CDR2 SASEGT. This CDR3 region has 16 residues.